This entry lists 20 T cell receptor beta chains sequenced from one sample in a study of T cells after yellow fever vaccination. Each CDR3 protein gets one entry after TCRdb re-called the 5' RACE reads with MiXCR. The sample lists 300,000 to 350,000 distinct CDR3 sequences, around a tenth occurring once. The sample in question was CD4+ T cells sorted from PBMCs, obtained 45 days after the yellow fever booster vaccination. The source of these receptors is a man between 18 and 29 years old who received the YFV17D yellow fever vaccine.

This clonotype was seen many times. CDR3 DNA: TGTGCCAGCAGTTACCCGACAGGGAGTGGGGGAGCTTTCTTT. This sequence encodes CASSYPTGSGGAFF. The gene calls are TRBV6-2 or TRBV6-3 and TRBJ1-1, with 7 bases matching TRBD1. The ends lost 2 bases at V and 10 bases at J; junction bases unmatched: 10. This CDR3 region has 14 residues. The V gene's germline CDR1 is MNHEY and CDR2 SVGEGT.

This clonotype was seen repeatedly, ten times or more. This sequence joins TRBV14 and TRBJ2-3, with no clear D. This CDR3 has 13 residues. In germline, CDR1 is SGHDN, CDR2 FVKESK. Trimming removed 1 base from V and 8 bases from J, with 10 bases in between. The CDR3 is CASSQGSLGTQYF. The DNA for the CDR3 is TGTGCCAGCAGCCAAGGGTCTCTTGGTACGCAGTATTTT.

This clonotype was seen only a few times. This chain links TRBV14 with TRBJ2-5; tentatively, D is TRBD1 (5 bases). Germline V gene data show CDR1 as SGHDN and CDR2 as FVKESK. V was shortened by 5 bases and J by 6 bases, with 16 bases between the two germline ends. This CDR3 spans 14 amino acids. As DNA, the CDR3 is TGTGCCAGCAGCAGTATAAGGGGAACGCAGACCCAGTACTTC. Translating it yields CASSSIRGTQTQYF.

The sample holds one count of this clonotype. The chain links TRBV7-9 to TRBJ2-1; D gene uncertain. With 8 bases removed from V and 3 bases from J, the gap between germline ends came to 14 bases. The CDR3 length is 14 residues. Germline V gene data show CDR1 as SEHNR and CDR2 as FQNEAQ (reference sequence). CDR3: CASELVINYNEQFF. CDR3 bases: TGTGCCAGCGAGCTGGTGATTAACTACAATGAGCAGTTCTTC.

This clonotype was seen only a few times. The chain combines TRBV9 with TRBJ2-1, with D unclear. Trimming removed 0 bases at V and 4 bases at J, with 8 bases between. Germline V gene sequence: CDR1 SGDLS, CDR2 YYNGEE. This CDR3 spans 14 amino acids. This CDR3 is CASSVGHPYNEQFF. CDR3 nucleotides: TGTGCCAGCAGCGTAGGGCACCCTTACAATGAGCAGTTCTTC.

This clonotype was seen a handful of times. This rearrangement joins TRBV5-1 to TRBJ1-1; 7 nucleotides agree with TRBD1. The V segment lost 0 bases and the J segment 0 bases; nucleotides outside the gene matches: 2. The CDR3 contains 15 residues. CDR1 and CDR2 (germline): SGHRS, YFSETQ. DNA of the CDR3: TGCGCCAGCAGCTTGGAGACAGGGCTGAACACTGAAGCTTTCTTT. Residues: CASSLETGLNTEAFF.

The chain joins TRBV11-1 to TRBJ2-1; 12 bases are shared with TRBD2. The V segment lost 2 bases and the J segment 7 bases; nucleotides outside the gene matches: 0. In germline, CDR1 is SGHAT, CDR2 FQDESV (reference sequence). The CDR3 consists of 14 residues. The CDR3 is CASSLLAGGNEQFF. DNA for the CDR3: TGTGCCAGCAGCTTACTAGCGGGGGGGAATGAGCAGTTCTTC.

In this sample, this clonotype turned up many times. The chain recombines TRBV7-9 with TRBJ1-1, with 8 bases identical to TRBD1. The germline V gene encodes CDR1 SEHNR and CDR2 FQNEAQ (reference sequence). CDR3 length: 14 amino acids. Trimming at V came to 3 bases and at J to 3 bases, leaving 3 bases not matched to a gene. CDR3 protein: CASSFQGADTEAFF. The CDR3 DNA follows: TGTGCCAGCAGCTTTCAGGGGGCGGACACTGAAGCTTTCTTT.

This clonotype was picked up a small number of times. The gene calls are TRBV5-4 and TRBJ2-5; D may be TRBD1 or TRBD2 (6 bases each). CDR1 is SGHNT, CDR2 YYREEE, per germline (reference sequence). The CDR3 totals 15 residues. Trimming pared 0 bases from V and 4 bases from J, leaving 13 bases between. The CDR3: CASSLGGATIETQYF. The CDR3 nucleotides are TGTGCCAGCAGCTTGGGGGGGGCCACAATAGAGACCCAGTACTTC.

The table lists this clonotype with a few counts. The rearrangement links TRBV24-1 to TRBJ1-5; 7 bases are a match to TRBD1. With 5 bases clipped from V and 2 bases from J, the junction kept 8 bases outside the gene matches. The CDR3 loop spans 16 amino acids. Germline V gene lookup returns CDR1 KGHDR and CDR2 SFDVKD. CDR3 in DNA: TGTGCCACCAGTGGTTATAAGGGGACAGGCAATCAGCCCCAGCATTTT. Protein: CATSGYKGTGNQPQHF.

This clonotype appeared many times. V usage is TRBV4-3 and J usage is TRBJ2-3; D possibly corresponds to TRBD2 (5 bases). The CDR3 is 16 residues long. V lost 4 bases, J lost 1 base, and 15 bases lay in between. Germline CDR1 LGHNA, CDR2 YSLEER. DNA for the CDR3: TGCGCCAGCAGCCGGCGGGCAGCCTCAGGCACAGATACGCAGTATTTT. Its translation is CASSRRAASGTDTQYF.

The J gene is TRBJ1-1, the V gene TRBV30; D is uncertain. The V gene lost 0 bases and the J gene lost 4 bases, with 9 bases spanning the gap. The CDR3 has 13 residues. The germline gives CDR1 GTSNPN, CDR2 SVGIG (reference sequence). CDR3 nucleotides: TGTGCCTGGAGTGTATCGTGGGCCACTGAAGCTTTCTTT. This encodes CAWSVSWATEAFF.

The gene calls are TRBV2 and TRBJ1-1; TRBD1 agrees at 7 bases. Germline trimming cut 4 bases from V and 7 bases from J; bases unmatched to any gene: 6. The CDR3 length is 13 residues. Looked up from germline, CDR1 is SNHLY and CDR2 is FYNNEI. The CDR3 nucleotides are TGTGCCAGCAGTGGACAGGGTTTTGGTGAAGCTTTCTTT. Translating gives CASSGQGFGEAFF.

The chain couples TRBV6-5 to TRBJ1-6, with 9 bases that match TRBD1. The germline gives CDR1 MNHEY, CDR2 SVGAGI. The junction had 16 bases not matched to a gene; V was cut back by 6 bases and J by 10 bases. This CDR3 has 17 amino acids. CDR3 sequence: CASSLTGRTGGDSPLHF. The CDR3 DNA is TGTGCCAGCAGCCTCACCGGGCGCACAGGGGGCGACTCACCCCTCCACTTT.

This clonotype showed up just a few times. The V and J genes are TRBV5-1 and TRBJ2-5; possible D gene TRBD2, 7 bases. Trimming removed 4 bases from V and 5 bases from J, with 12 bases in between. CDR3 length: 13 residues. Germline values: CDR1 SGHRS, CDR2 YFSETQ. Here the CDR3 DNA reads TGCGCCAGCAGCCGGGGGGCCGGGGAGACCCAGTACTTC. Residues: CASSRGAGETQYF.

Here the CDR3 DNA reads TGCGCCAGCAGCCAAGAAGTGAGAAATCAGCCCCAGCATTTT. Translating gives CASSQEVRNQPQHF. The chain uses TRBV4-1 and TRBJ1-5; no clear D gene. The CDR3 is 14 amino acids. Germline values: CDR1 MGHRA, CDR2 YSYEKL. V was clipped by 0 bases and J by 4 bases, with 7 bases between them.

The CDR3 DNA sequence: TGTGCCAGCAATCAGGCAGAGACCCAGTACTTC. This translates into CASNQAETQYF. This rearrangement joins TRBV6-2 or TRBV6-3 to TRBJ2-5, with D unclear. The CDR3 runs 11 residues. Germline V CDR1 and CDR2: MNHEY, SVGEGT. V dropped 7 bases and J dropped 4 bases, with 7 bases sitting between them.

This clonotype was seen a handful of times. In DNA, the CDR3 is TGTGCCAGCAGTTTGAACAGGGCAATCTCTGGCTACACCTTC. Its protein is CASSLNRAISGYTF. The chain is built from TRBV12-3 or TRBV12-4 and TRBJ1-2; possibly TRBD1 for D (6 bases). Trimming stripped 3 bases from V and 7 bases from J, with 15 bases between. The CDR3 consists of 14 residues.

This clonotype has just a few counts. V is TRBV4-2 and J is TRBJ2-7, with 8 bases that match TRBD1. Germline V lookup: CDR1 LGHNA, CDR2 YNFKEQ. V was pared by 5 bases and J by 0 bases, with 12 bases of the junction left unmatched. The CDR3 is 17 residues long. Written as DNA, the CDR3 is TGTGCCAGCAGCAACTCCCAGGGGGCGCTTCCCTCCTACGAGCAGTACTTC. Translated, it gives CASSNSQGALPSYEQYF.

This clonotype was seen a few times. The chain is built from TRBV9 and TRBJ1-2; D is ambiguous. V gave up 4 bases and J gave up 0 bases, with 13 bases separating them. Germline V gene data show CDR1 as SGDLS and CDR2 as YYNGEE. The CDR3 is made up of 15 amino acids. The CDR3 region has the DNA TGTGCCAGCAGCCTAAGGAGTTGGGCTAACTATGGCTACACCTTC. This encodes CASSLRSWANYGYTF.